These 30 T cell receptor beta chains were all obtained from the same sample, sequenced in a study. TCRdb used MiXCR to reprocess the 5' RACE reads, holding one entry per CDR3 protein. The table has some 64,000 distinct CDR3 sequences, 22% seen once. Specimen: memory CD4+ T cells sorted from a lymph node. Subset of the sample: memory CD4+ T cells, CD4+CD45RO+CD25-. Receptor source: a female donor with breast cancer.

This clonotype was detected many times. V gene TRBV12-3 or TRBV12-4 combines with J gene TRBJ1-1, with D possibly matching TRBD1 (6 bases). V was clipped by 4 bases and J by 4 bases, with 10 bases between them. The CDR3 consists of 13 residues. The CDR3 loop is CASSSIGGTEAFF. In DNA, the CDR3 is TGTGCCAGCAGTTCGATAGGGGGCACTGAAGCTTTCTTT.

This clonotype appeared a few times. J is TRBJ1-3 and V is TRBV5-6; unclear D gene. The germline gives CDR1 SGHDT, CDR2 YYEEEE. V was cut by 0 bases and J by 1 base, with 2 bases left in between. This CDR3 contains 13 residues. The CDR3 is CASSLVSGNTIYF. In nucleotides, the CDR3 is TGTGCCAGCAGCTTGGTATCTGGAAACACCATATATTTT.

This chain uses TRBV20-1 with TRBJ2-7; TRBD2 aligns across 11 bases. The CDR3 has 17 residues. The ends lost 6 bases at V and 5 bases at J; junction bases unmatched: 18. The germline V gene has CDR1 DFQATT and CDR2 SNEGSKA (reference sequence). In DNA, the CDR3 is TGCAGTGCCCGTGGGCTAGCGGGAGGTCCTAGCATGAACGAGCAGTACTTC. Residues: CSARGLAGGPSMNEQYF.

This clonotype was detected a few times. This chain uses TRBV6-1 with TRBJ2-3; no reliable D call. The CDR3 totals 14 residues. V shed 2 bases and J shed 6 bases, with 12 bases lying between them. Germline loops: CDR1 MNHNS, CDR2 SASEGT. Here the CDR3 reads CASSELPRWDTQYF. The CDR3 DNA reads TGTGCCAGCAGTGAACTTCCTCGCTGGGATACGCAGTATTTT.

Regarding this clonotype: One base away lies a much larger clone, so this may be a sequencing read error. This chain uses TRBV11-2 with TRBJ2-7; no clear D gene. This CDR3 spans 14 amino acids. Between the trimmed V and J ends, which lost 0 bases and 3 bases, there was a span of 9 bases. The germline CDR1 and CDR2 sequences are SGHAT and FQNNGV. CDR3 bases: TGTGCCAGCAGCTTAGAGCGGCAAGTCTACGAGCAGTACTTC. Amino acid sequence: CASSLERQVYEQYF.

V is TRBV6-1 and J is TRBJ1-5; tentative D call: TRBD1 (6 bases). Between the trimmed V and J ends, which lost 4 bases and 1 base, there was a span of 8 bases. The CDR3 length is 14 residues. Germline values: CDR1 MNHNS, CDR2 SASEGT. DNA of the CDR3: TGTGCCAGCAGTGCACAGGGAAGCAATCAGCCCCAGCATTTT. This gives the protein CASSAQGSNQPQHF.

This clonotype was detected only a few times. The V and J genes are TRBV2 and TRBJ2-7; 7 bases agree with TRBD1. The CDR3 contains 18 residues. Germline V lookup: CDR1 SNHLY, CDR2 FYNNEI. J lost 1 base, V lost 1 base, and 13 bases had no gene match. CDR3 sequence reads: CASSEGQGQHKRSYEQYF. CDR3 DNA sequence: TGTGCCAGCAGTGAAGGGCAGGGACAGCATAAACGTTCCTACGAGCAGTACTTC.

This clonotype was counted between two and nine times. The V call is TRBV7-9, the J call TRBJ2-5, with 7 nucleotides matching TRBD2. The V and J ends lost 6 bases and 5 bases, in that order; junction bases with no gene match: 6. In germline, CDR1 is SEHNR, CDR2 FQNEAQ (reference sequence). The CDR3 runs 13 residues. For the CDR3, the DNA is TGTGCCAGCAGTCTAGCGGAAAGGGAGACCCAGTACTTC. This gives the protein CASSLAERETQYF.

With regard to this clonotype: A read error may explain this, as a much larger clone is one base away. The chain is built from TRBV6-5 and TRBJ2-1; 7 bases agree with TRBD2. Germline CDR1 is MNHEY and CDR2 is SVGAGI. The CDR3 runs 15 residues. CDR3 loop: CASRTTGTIYNEQCF. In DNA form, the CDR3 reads TGTGCCAGCAGGACCACCGGGACTATATACAATGAGCAGTGCTTC.

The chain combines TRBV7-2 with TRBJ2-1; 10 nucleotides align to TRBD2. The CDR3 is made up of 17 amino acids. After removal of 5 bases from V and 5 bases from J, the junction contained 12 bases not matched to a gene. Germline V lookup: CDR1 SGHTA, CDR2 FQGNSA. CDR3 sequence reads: CASSLRPGLAVNNEQFF. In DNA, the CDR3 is TGTGCCAGCAGCCTTAGACCCGGACTAGCGGTAAACAATGAGCAGTTCTTC.

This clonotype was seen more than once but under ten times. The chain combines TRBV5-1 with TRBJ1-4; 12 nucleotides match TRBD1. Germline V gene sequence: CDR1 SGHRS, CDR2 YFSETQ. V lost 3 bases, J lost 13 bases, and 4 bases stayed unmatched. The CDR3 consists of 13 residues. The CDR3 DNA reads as TGCGCCAGCAGCTCGGGACAGGGGGCGAGACTGTTTTTT. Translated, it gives CASSSGQGARLFF.

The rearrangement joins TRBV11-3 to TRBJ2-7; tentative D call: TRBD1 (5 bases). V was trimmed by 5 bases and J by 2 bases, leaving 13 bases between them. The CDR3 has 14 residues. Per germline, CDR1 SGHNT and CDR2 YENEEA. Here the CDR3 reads CASSLRQSTYEQYF. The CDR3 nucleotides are TGTGCCAGCAGCCTAAGACAGAGCACCTACGAGCAGTACTTC.

For the CDR3, the DNA is TGTGCCAGCAGTGTACCGGGGCGGAACACCATATATTTT. It encodes CASSVPGRNTIYF. The gene calls are TRBV9 and TRBJ1-3, with D possibly being TRBD1 (5 bases). V dropped 5 bases and J dropped 7 bases, with 13 bases sitting between them. The CDR3 length is 13 residues. The germline V gene has CDR1 SGDLS and CDR2 YYNGEE.

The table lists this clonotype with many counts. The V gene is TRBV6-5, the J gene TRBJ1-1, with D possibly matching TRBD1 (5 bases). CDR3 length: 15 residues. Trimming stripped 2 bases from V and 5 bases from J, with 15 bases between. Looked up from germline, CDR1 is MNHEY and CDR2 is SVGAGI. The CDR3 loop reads CASSYGGDFGTEAFF. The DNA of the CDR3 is TGTGCCAGCAGTTACGGTGGGGACTTTGGAACTGAAGCTTTCTTT.

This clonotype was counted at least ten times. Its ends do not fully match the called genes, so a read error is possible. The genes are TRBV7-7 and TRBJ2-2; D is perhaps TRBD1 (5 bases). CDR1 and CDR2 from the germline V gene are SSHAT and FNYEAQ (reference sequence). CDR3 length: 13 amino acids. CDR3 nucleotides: TGTGCTAGCAGCTTGGGGCGCACCGGGGAGCTGTTTTTT. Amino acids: CASSLGRTGELFF.

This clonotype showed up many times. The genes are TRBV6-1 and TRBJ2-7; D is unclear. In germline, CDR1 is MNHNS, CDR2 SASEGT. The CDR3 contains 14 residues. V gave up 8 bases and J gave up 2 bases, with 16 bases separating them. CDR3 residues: CASASALAAYEQYF. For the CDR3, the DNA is TGTGCCAGCGCCTCAGCCCTTGCGGCCTACGAGCAGTACTTC.

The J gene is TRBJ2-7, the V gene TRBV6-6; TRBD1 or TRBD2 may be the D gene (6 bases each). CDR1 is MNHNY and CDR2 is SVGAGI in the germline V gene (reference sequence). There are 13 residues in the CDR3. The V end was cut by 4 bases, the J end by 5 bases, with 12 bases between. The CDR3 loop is CASSSGAINEQYF. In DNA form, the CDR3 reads TGTGCCAGCAGTTCGGGGGCTATCAACGAGCAGTACTTC.

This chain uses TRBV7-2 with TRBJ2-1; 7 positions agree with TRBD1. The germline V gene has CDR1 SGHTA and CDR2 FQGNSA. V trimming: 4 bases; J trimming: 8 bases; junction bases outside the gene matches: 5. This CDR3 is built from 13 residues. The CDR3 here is CASSSRQGYEQFF. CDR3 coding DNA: TGTGCCAGCAGCTCCCGACAGGGCTATGAGCAGTTCTTC.

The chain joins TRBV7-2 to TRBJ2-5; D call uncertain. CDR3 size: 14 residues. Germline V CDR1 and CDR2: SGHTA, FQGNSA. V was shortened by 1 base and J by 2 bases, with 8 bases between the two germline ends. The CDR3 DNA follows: TGTGCCAGCAGCTTAGACTGGGGACAAGAGACCCAGTACTTC. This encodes CASSLDWGQETQYF.

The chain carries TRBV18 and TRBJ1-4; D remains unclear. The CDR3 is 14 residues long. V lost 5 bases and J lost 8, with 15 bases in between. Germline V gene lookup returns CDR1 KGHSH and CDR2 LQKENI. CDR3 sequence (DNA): TGTGCCAGCTCAGCCGGCTCCGACGGGGAAAAACTGTTTTTT. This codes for CASSAGSDGEKLFF.

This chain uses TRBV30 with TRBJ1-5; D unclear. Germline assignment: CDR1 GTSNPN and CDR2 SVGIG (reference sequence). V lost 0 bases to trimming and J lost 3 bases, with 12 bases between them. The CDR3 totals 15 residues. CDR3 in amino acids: CAWSVKTLDNQPQHF. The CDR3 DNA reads TGTGCCTGGAGTGTCAAGACACTCGACAATCAGCCCCAGCATTTT.

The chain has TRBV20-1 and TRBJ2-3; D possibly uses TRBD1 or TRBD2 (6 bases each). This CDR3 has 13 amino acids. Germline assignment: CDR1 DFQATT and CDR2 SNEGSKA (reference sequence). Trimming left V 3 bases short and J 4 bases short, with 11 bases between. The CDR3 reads CSASGGGADTQYF. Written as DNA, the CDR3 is TGCAGTGCTAGCGGGGGCGGCGCAGATACGCAGTATTTT.

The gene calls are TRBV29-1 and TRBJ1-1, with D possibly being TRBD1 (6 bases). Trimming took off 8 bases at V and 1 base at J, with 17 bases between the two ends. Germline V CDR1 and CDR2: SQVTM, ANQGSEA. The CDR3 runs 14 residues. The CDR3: CSIIQGTANTEAFF. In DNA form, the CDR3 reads TGCAGCATAATACAGGGAACAGCGAACACTGAAGCTTTCTTT.

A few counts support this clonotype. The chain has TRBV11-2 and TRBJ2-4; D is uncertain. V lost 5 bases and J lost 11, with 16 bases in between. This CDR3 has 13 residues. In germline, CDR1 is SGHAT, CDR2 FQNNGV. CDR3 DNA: TGTGCCAGCAGCCACAACCAGCGAACTCTTCAGTACTTC. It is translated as CASSHNQRTLQYF.

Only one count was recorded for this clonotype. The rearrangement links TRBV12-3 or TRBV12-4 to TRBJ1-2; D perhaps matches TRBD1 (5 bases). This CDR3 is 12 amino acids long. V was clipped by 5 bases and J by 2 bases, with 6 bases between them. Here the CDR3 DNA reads TGTGCCAGCAGTCCAGGGAACTATGGCTACACCTTC. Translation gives CASSPGNYGYTF.

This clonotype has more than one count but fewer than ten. Written as DNA, the CDR3 is TGTGCCAGCAGTGCACAGGGGGGGAACACTGAAGCTTTCTTT. This translates into CASSAQGGNTEAFF. This chain connects TRBV6-1 to TRBJ1-1, with TRBD1 matching 8 bases. V gave up 4 bases and J gave up 1 base; unmatched junction bases: 2. The CDR3 is 14 residues long. Germline values: CDR1 MNHNS, CDR2 SASEGT.

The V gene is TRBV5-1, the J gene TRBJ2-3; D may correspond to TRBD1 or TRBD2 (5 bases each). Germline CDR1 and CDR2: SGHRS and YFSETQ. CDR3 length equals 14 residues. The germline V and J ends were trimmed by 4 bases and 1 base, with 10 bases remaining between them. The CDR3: CASSPGPGTDTQYF. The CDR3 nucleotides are TGCGCCAGCAGCCCGGGACCCGGCACAGATACGCAGTATTTT. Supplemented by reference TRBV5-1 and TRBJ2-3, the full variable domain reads KAGVTQTPRYLIKTRGQQVTLSCSPISGHRSVSWYQQTPGQGLQFLFEYFSETQRNKGNFPGRFSGRQFSNSRSEMNVSTLELGDSALYLCASSPGPGTDTQYFGPGTRLTVL.

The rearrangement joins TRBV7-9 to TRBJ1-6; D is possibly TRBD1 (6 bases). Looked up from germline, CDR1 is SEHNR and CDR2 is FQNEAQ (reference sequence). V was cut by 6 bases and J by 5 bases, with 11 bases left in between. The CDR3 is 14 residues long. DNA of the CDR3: TGTGCCAGCAGTGGACAGAGCGATAATTCACCCCTCCACTTT. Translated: CASSGQSDNSPLHF.

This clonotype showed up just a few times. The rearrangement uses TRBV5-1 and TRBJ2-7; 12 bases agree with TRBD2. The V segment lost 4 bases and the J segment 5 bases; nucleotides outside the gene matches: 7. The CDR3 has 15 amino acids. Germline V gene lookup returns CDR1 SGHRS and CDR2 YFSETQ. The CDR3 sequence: CASSRRLAGEDEQYF. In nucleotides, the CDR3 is TGCGCCAGCAGCCGAAGACTAGCGGGAGAGGACGAGCAGTACTTC.

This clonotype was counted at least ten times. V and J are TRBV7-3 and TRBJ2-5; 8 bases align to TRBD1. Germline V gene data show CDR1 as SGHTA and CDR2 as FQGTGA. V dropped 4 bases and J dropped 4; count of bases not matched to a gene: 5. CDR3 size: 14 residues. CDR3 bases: TGTGCCAGCAGCTCGCCGGGACAGGCAGAGACCCAGTACTTC. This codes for CASSSPGQAETQYF.